This T cell receptor beta chain comes out of a study of shared clonotypes between healthy human individuals. Looking at the study overall: There were three CD4 naive, three CD4 memory, two CD8 naive and one CD8 memory plates per donor.

V shed 2 bases, J shed 5 bases, and the junction held 5 bases outside the gene matches. From germline, CDR1 is MNHNS and CDR2 SASEGT. This CDR3 contains 14 residues. Study-level findings and limits: The expectation was that sequencing depth would affect clonotype sharing among donors.

Points on this clone: Its target is not known.

Produced via immunoSEQ multiplex PCR; TCRdb's table is partial and in-frame only. Among roughly 2.2 million clones, just under 95% were seen once, and the ten largest hold approximately 0.41%. Source material: naive CD4+ T cells from PBMCs. As for subset: CD45RA+ positively selected. This receptor was taken from a man between 18 and 35 years old in good health. Some clones in this sample may be carry-over from other donors' samples. This sequence joins TRBV6-1 and TRBJ2-5; 7 bases are a match to TRBD1. The DNA of the CDR3 is TGTGCCAGCAGTGAATGGGACAGATCGGAGACCCAGTACTTC. Amino acid sequence: CASSEWDRSETQYF.